This is a list of T cell receptor beta chains from one sample in a study of blood T cells in healthy people across ages. Each CDR3 protein gets one entry after TCRdb re-called the 5' RACE reads with MiXCR. This table has about 2 million distinct CDR3 sequences, 49% appearing once. Sequences were obtained from blood. The receptors were gathered from a middle-aged woman in good health. Each CDR3 is given with its conserved first and last residue. D genes are given only for firm matches. A clone size is listed for some rows: how often the clone was seen (once, few, many), or a class if it is expanded.

D	size	V	J	CDR3	DNA
.	.	TRBV10-2	TRBJ2-7	CASNDVRGASYEQYF	TGCGCCAGCAACGATGTCCGGGGGGCCTCCTACGAGCAGTACTTC
.	few	TRBV20-1	TRBJ2-7	CSATTNSYEQYF	TGCAGTGCAACAACTAACTCCTACGAGCAGTACTTC
.	.	TRBV29-1	TRBJ2-5	CSVAAKLGETQYF	TGCAGCGTTGCAGCTAAACTCGGGGAGACCCAGTACTTC
TRBD2	.	TRBV20-1	TRBJ2-1	CSARKGLAGMSSYNEQFF	TGCAGTGCTCGGAAAGGACTAGCGGGGATGAGCTCCTACAATGAGCAGTTCTTC
.	.	TRBV20-1	TRBJ2-3	CSARYGPRVQDTQYF	TGCAGTGCTAGGTACGGGCCTCGCGTCCAAGATACGCAGTATTTT
.	.	TRBV7-2	TRBJ1-6	CASSLELQSPLHF	TGTGCCAGCAGCTTAGAGTTGCAATCACCCCTCCACTTT
.	.	TRBV5-1	TRBJ2-1	CASSLEIVGGPFF	TGCGCCAGCAGCTTGGAAATCGTAGGGGGACCGTTCTTC
.	.	TRBV15	TRBJ2-7	CATSRDFGTLDRGQYF	TGTGCCACCAGCAGAGATTTCGGGACCCTTGATCGTGGGCAGTACTTC
.	.	TRBV28	TRBJ2-5	CASSYSGRNQETQYF	TGTGCCAGCAGTTATAGTGGACGGAACCAAGAGACCCAGTACTTC
TRBD1	.	TRBV5-1	TRBJ2-1	CASTRQGGTYNEQFF	TGCGCCAGCACCCGACAGGGGGGGACCTACAATGAGCAGTTCTTC
TRBD1	.	TRBV7-6	TRBJ2-1	CASSVQPGQARPGEQFF	TGTGCCAGCAGCGTACAACCGGGACAGGCCCGACCCGGGGAGCAGTTCTTC
.	.	TRBV4-1	TRBJ1-2	CVSSQDDRYGYTF	TGCGTCAGCAGCCAAGACGACCGATATGGCTATACCTTC
.	few	TRBV6-6	TRBJ2-1	CASSYSGQGLNNEQFF	TGTGCCAGCAGTTACTCCGGGCAGGGGTTAAACAATGAGCAGTTCTTC
.	.	TRBV7-9	TRBJ1-6	CASSKSGARGYNSPLHF	TGTGCCAGCAGCAAAAGTGGCGCCAGGGGCTATAATTCACCCCTCCACTTT
TRBD2	.	TRBV6-1	TRBJ2-1	CASSEAAGTSNNEQFF	TGTGCCAGCAGTGAAGCGGCCGGGACTAGCAACAATGAGCAGTTCTTC
.	few	TRBV4-3	TRBJ2-7	CASSQVVSRGRAPSYEQYF	TGCGCCAGCAGCCAAGTTGTAAGCAGGGGGAGGGCCCCCTCCTACGAGCAGTACTTC
TRBD1	.	TRBV6-5	TRBJ1-4	CASRGGQGANEKLFF	TGTGCCAGCAGGGGCGGACAGGGGGCTAATGAAAAACTGTTTTTT
TRBD2	.	TRBV6-5	TRBJ2-5	CASSYRNSGGFQETQYF	TGTGCCAGCAGTTATAGAAATAGCGGGGGCTTTCAAGAGACCCAGTACTTC
TRBD1	.	TRBV24-1	TRBJ1-2	CATSDHITGEHGYTF	TGTGCCACCAGTGATCACATTACAGGGGAACATGGCTACACCTTC
.	.	TRBV2	TRBJ2-5	CASSEAGLGETQYF	TGTGCCAGCAGTGAAGCGGGGCTAGGAGAGACCCAGTACTTC
.	few	TRBV25-1	TRBJ2-5	CASKWQDQETQYF	TGTGCCAGCAAATGGCAGGACCAAGAGACCCAGTACTTC
.	.	TRBV29-1	TRBJ2-1	CSVGVIGSSYNEQFF	TGCAGCGTTGGAGTTATTGGGAGCTCCTACAATGAGCAGTTCTTC
.	few	TRBV4-3	TRBJ1-2	CASSHNIGGAGYTF	TGCGCCAGCAGCCATAATATTGGGGGCGCCGGCTACACCTTC
TRBD2	once	TRBV2	TRBJ2-1	CASIREGEQFF	TGTGCCAGCATACGGGAGGGTGAGCAGTTCTTC
.	few	TRBV29-1	TRBJ1-1	CSVGGGSKYTEAFF	TGCAGCGTTGGGGGGGGCTCTAAGTACACTGAAGCTTTCTTT
TRBD1	.	TRBV12-3/TRBV12-4	TRBJ2-5	CASTLQGLRETQYF	TGTGCCAGCACCTTACAGGGGTTAAGGGAGACCCAGTACTTC
TRBD1	.	TRBV20-1	TRBJ1-2	CSARLAAGGRGYTF	TGCAGTGCTAGATTAGCCGCAGGGGGCCGTGGCTACACCTTC
TRBD1	.	TRBV19	TRBJ2-5	CASSMTGFETQYF	TGTGCCAGTAGTATGACAGGGTTCGAGACCCAGTACTTC
.	few	TRBV27	TRBJ2-4	CASSTIGLAKNIQYF	TGTGCCAGCAGTACTATCGGACTAGCCAAAAACATTCAGTACTTC
.	.	TRBV9	TRBJ1-5	CASSVEGGPQHF	TGTGCCAGCAGCGTAGAGGGGGGGCCCCAGCATTTT
TRBD1	few	TRBV20-1	TRBJ2-1	CSANRDRGYNEQFF	TGCAGTGCAAACCGGGACAGGGGCTACAATGAGCAGTTCTTC
TRBD1	.	TRBV20-1	TRBJ2-6	CSARDHRGSGANVLTF	TGCAGTGCTAGAGACCACAGGGGGTCTGGGGCCAACGTCCTGACTTTC
TRBD1	.	TRBV28	TRBJ2-7	CASSFLRQGSYEQYF	TGTGCCAGCAGTTTCCTCAGACAGGGATCCTACGAGCAGTACTTC
.	.	TRBV20-1	TRBJ2-7	CSARVPGQVSYEQYF	TGCAGTGCTAGAGTCCCCGGGCAGGTCTCCTACGAGCAGTACTTC
.	once	TRBV6-5	TRBJ2-5	CASSNRALRVQYF	TGTGCCAGCAGCAACAGGGCCCTCAGGGTGCAGTACTTC
TRBD1	few	TRBV20-1	TRBJ2-7	CSARDGDRGHEQYF	TGCAGTGCTAGAGATGGGGACAGGGGCCACGAGCAGTACTTC
TRBD2	.	TRBV4-3	TRBJ2-1	CASSQYISGGTSEQFF	TGCGCCAGCAGCCAATACATTAGCGGGGGGACTTCTGAGCAGTTCTTC
.	.	TRBV14	TRBJ2-4	CASSQIRGSEQYF	TGTGCCAGCAGCCAAATCCGGGGGTCTGAGCAGTACTTC
TRBD1	.	TRBV18	TRBJ2-7	CASSLGQGSVSYEQYF	TGTGCCAGCTCACTGGGACAGGGGTCGGTCTCCTACGAGCAGTACTTC
.	once	TRBV27	TRBJ2-5	CASSLNPRGTQETQYF	TGTGCCAGCAGTTTAAATCCCCGCGGGACTCAAGAGACCCAGTACTTC
.	.	TRBV20-1	TRBJ2-3	CSATQNTDTQYF	TGCAGTGCTACCCAAAACACAGATACGCAGTATTTT
.	.	TRBV5-1	TRBJ1-4	CASSLEDRNEKLFF	TGCGCCAGCAGCTTGGAGGACAGAAATGAAAAACTGTTTTTT
.	.	TRBV25-1	TRBJ1-4	CASGGVNEKLFF	TGTGCCAGCGGGGGCGTAAATGAAAAACTGTTTTTT
TRBD1	once	TRBV4-3	TRBJ1-1	CASSHENRGGNTEAFF	TGCGCCAGCAGCCATGAAAACAGGGGGGGGAACACTGAAGCTTTCTTT